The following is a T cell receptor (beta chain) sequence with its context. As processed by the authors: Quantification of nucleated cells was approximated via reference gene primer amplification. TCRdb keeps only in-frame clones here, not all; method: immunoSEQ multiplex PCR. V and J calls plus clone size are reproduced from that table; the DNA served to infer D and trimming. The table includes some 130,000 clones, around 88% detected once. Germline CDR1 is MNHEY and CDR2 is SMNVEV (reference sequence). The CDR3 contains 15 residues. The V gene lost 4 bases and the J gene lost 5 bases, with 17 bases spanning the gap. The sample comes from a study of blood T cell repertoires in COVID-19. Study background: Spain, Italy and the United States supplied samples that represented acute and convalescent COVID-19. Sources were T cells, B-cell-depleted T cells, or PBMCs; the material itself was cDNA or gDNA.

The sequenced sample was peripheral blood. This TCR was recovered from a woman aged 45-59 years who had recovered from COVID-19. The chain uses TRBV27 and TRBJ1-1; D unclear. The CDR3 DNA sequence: TGTGCCAGCAGTTCCCCCAGTACCCGGGAAACTGAAGCTTTCTTT. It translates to CASSSPSTRETEAFF.